This TCR beta chain was sequenced during a study of CD8+ T cells in alopecia areata. For the study at large: Patients received oral tofacitinib, 5 to 10 mg twice daily, for moderate-to-severe alopecia areata. After 6 to 18 months of tofacitinib, follow-up continued 6 months off drug. Study-level results: Whether baseline CD8+ expansion is linked to response remains uncertain, given a single nonresponder. The study found higher clonality in lesional than normal scalp, especially in alopecia totalis/universalis.

Germline loops: CDR1 GTSNPN, CDR2 SVGIG (reference sequence). With 0 bases removed from V and 4 bases from J, the gap between germline ends came to 12 bases. The CDR3 runs 14 residues. Following extraction, RNA underwent reverse transcription to cDNA, which served as the sequencing template. The data were produced by immunoSEQ multiplex PCR, yet TCRdb's version contains in-frame clones alone and is incomplete. The top ten clones hold roughly 1.2% of a sample with under 250,000 clones, roughly three fifths of them seen once. Remarks on this clone: Antigen specificity is unknown.

Treatment of the sample: oral pan-JAK inhibitor, 5-10 mg twice daily. This clonotype was obtained from a human donor with alopecia areata. J is TRBJ1-2 and V is TRBV30, with D possibly TRBD1 on 6 matching bases. This material consisted of CD4+ T cells sorted from blood, taken at approximately week 42, from a patient treated with tofacitinib. CDR3 nucleotides: TGTGCCTGGAGTGTCAGGGGACAAGGCTATGGCTACACCTTC. It yields the protein CAWSVRGQGYGYTF.